The table lists the clone carrying this T cell receptor (beta chain) with many counts. Its target is unknown. The unsorted libraries were made from 2 million PBMCs kept at -80 C. This entry is derived from a study of neurological immune-mediated disorders. General study points: Phylogenetic grouping assigned the repertoires of 18 of 34 multiple sclerosis patients to a single related-CDR3 cluster, which may represent a signature. None of the CDR3 amino acid sequences of expanded clones recurred across subjects, suggesting private repertoires in all groups.

A 10-nucleotide random UMI tagged transcripts in template-switch 5'RACE cDNA synthesis. TCRdb re-called the 5' RACE reads with MiXCR, one entry per CDR3 protein. Seen here are 50,000 to 65,000 distinct CDR3 sequences, more than 3% observed once, and the top ten hold 1.5% to 2%. V lost 0 bases, J lost 7 bases, and 22 bases lay in between. Germline assignment: CDR1 DFQATT and CDR2 SNEGSKA (reference sequence). The CDR3 contains 16 residues. The chain employs TRBV20-1 and TRBJ2-7; a possible D gene is TRBD2 (5 bases). Sequenced input: PBMCs. This receptor was obtained from a man aged 25 to 45 with multiple sclerosis. In DNA, the CDR3 is TGCAGTGCTAGAGATGCGCAGCGAGGGTCCTGGGTTGAGCAGTACTTC. As protein: CSARDAQRGSWVEQYF.